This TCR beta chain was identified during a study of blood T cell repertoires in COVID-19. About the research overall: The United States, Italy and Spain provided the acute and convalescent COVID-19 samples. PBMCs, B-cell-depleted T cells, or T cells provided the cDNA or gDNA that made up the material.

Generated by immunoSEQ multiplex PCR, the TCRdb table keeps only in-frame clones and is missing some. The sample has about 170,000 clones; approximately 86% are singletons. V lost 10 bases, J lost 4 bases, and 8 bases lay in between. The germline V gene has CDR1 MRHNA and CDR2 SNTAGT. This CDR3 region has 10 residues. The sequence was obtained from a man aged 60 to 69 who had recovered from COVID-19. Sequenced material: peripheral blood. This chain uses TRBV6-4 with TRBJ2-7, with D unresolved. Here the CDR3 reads CATPPYEQYF. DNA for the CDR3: TGTGCCACTCCCCCTTACGAGCAGTACTTC.